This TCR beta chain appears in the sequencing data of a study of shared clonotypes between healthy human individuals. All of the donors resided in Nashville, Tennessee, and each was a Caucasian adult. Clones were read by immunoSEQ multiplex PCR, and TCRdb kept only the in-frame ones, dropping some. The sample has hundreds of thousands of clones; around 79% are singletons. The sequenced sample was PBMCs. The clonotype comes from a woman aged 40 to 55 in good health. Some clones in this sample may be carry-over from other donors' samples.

The DNA for the CDR3 is TGTGCCAGCAGTGAGGATAAAGGGGCTGTTGAAAAACTGTTTTTT. Encoded protein: CASSEDKGAVEKLFF. The chain recombines TRBV25-1 with TRBJ1-4; tentative D call: TRBD1 (5 bases). This CDR3 is built from 15 residues. The germline CDR1 and CDR2 sequences are MGHDK and SYGVNS. Trimming took 3 bases from V and 7 from J, leaving 15 bases between them.